One sample yielded the 15 T cell receptor beta chains listed below, sequenced in a study of metastatic and nonmetastatic thyroid tumors. Every patient was untreated before thyroid surgery. Using MiXCR, TCRdb re-called clones from the PCR reads. Of 26,000 or so clones in the sample, approximately 17% were seen once. The specimen sequenced was blood. Receptor source: a male donor with papillary thyroid cancer or a benign thyroid nodule (not recorded which). Some clones in this sample may be carry-over from other donors' samples.

This clone was recorded many times. The rearrangement joins TRBV7-2 to TRBJ2-3; D might be TRBD2 (5 bases). Germline V CDR1 and CDR2: SGHTA, FQGNSA. CDR3 size: 16 residues. V lost 3 bases and J 2 bases, leaving 15 bases between the germline ends. CDR3 in amino acids: CASSLSLADYTDTQYF. As DNA, the CDR3 is TGTGCCAGCAGCTTGTCGCTAGCTGATTACACAGATACGCAGTATTTT.

Within the sample, this clone is medium-sized. This chain links TRBV6-1 with TRBJ2-7, with D hard to call. CDR1 is MNHNS and CDR2 is SASEGT in the germline V gene. The CDR3 runs 12 residues. Trimming took 6 bases from V and 3 from J, leaving 9 bases between them. In DNA form, the CDR3 reads TGTGCCAGCAGAGGAACGGGCTACGAGCAGTACTTC. Protein sequence: CASRGTGYEQYF.

This clone was detected many times. The V and J genes are TRBV6-1 and TRBJ2-3; perhaps TRBD1 as D (5 bases). This CDR3 is built from 15 residues. Germline CDR1 MNHNS, CDR2 SASEGT. Trimming left V 8 bases short and J 2 bases short, with 17 bases between. Here the CDR3 reads CASASDSLDTDTQYF. In nucleotides, the CDR3 is TGTGCCAGCGCCTCCGACAGTTTGGACACAGATACGCAGTATTTT.

Relative to its sample, this clone is medium-sized. The chain employs TRBV11-2 and TRBJ1-1; perhaps TRBD1 as D (5 bases). V shed 5 bases and J shed 6 bases, with 16 bases lying between them. CDR3 length equals 14 residues. Germline V CDR1 and CDR2: SGHAT, FQNNGV. The CDR3 region is CASSKDIRGSEAFF. The DNA for the CDR3 is TGTGCCAGCAGCAAAGATATAAGGGGCTCTGAAGCTTTCTTT. Filled out from reference TRBV11-2 and TRBJ1-1, the complete variable domain reads EAGVAQSPRYKIIEKRQSVAFWCNPISGHATLYWYQQILGQGPKLLIQFQNNGVVDDSQLPKDRFSAERLKGVDSTLKIQPAKLEDSAVYLCASSKDIRGSEAFFGQGTRLTVV.

Many counts were recorded for this clone. V is TRBV7-3 and J is TRBJ2-5; 11 positions match TRBD2. There are 16 residues in the CDR3. Germline CDR1 SGHTA, CDR2 FQGTGA. Trimming at V came to 1 base and at J to 7 bases, leaving 8 bases not matched to a gene. The CDR3 DNA sequence: TGTGCCAGCAGCTTAATGAGCCGAGGGACTAGCGGGACCCAGTACTTC. Translation gives CASSLMSRGTSGTQYF.

This clone came up many times. This chain uses TRBV4-1 with TRBJ1-2, with D possibly TRBD1 on 6 matching bases. CDR1 and CDR2 (germline): MGHRA, YSYEKL. Deletions cut 1 base from V and 5 bases from J, with 17 bases between. CDR3 length: 16 amino acids. The CDR3 DNA reads TGCGCCAGCAGCCAAGGGACAGACTCTTCTTGGTATGGCTACACCTTC. It is translated as CASSQGTDSSWYGYTF.

This clone was counted a few times. This chain uses TRBV6-1 with TRBJ1-1; the D gene is possibly TRBD1 (5 bases). Trimming pared 6 bases from V and 0 bases from J, leaving 11 bases between. This CDR3 contains 14 residues. Germline CDR1 reads MNHNS; CDR2 reads SASEGT. CDR3 region: CASSHDRVNTEAFF. CDR3 sequence (DNA): TGTGCCAGCAGCCATGACAGAGTGAACACTGAAGCTTTCTTT.

This clone was seen many times. J is TRBJ2-5 and V is TRBV7-9; D gene ambiguous. This CDR3 comprises 14 residues. CDR1 and CDR2 from the germline V gene are SEHNR and FQNEAQ (reference sequence). Trimming pared 0 bases from V and 5 bases from J, leaving 10 bases between. CDR3 sequence (DNA): TGTGCCAGCAGCTTAGCTCACGTTGGGGAGACCCAGTACTTC. Translation: CASSLAHVGETQYF.

There are many counts of this clone. The chain links TRBV7-9 to TRBJ2-1; 8 bases align to TRBD2. Germline V gene lookup returns CDR1 SEHNR and CDR2 FQNEAQ (reference sequence). CDR3 size: 15 residues. V lost 2 bases to trimming and J lost 5 bases; unmatched junction nucleotides: 5. The CDR3: CASSLILAENNEQFF. CDR3 DNA sequence: TGTGCCAGCAGCTTAATACTAGCGGAGAACAATGAGCAGTTCTTC.

Ten or more counts support this clone. The chain combines TRBV27 with TRBJ2-5, with D perhaps matching TRBD1 (5 bases). Germline lookup yields CDR1 MNHEY and CDR2 SMNVEV (reference sequence). This CDR3 is 15 amino acids long. Trimming cost V 6 bases and J 4 bases, with 18 bases left between them. CDR3 residues: CASSPRLGPGETQYF. CDR3 bases: TGTGCCAGCAGCCCTAGGCTGGGGCCCGGAGAGACCCAGTACTTC.

Many counts were recorded for this clone. Other nucleotide sequences from this sample produce the same CDR3. The chain is built from TRBV4-1 and TRBJ1-4; tentatively, D is TRBD1 (5 bases). CDR1 and CDR2 (germline): MGHRA, YSYEKL. Trimming took off 4 bases at V and 16 bases at J, with 22 bases between the two ends. The CDR3 runs to 14 residues. The CDR3 coding sequence is TGCGCCAGCAGCCTTCCGGGAGGGACTCCAACGGAGTTTTTT. This codes for CASSLPGGTPTEFF.

In this sample, this clone turned up many times. This chain uses TRBV29-1 with TRBJ2-7; either TRBD1 or TRBD2 may supply D (5 bases each). Per germline, CDR1 SQVTM and CDR2 ANQGSEA. V was cut by 6 bases and J by 4 bases, with 28 bases left in between. The CDR3 is made up of 17 amino acids. DNA of the CDR3: TGCAGCGTGTCGACCCCCAAGATCGGGGCGAGGGTGTACGAGCAGTACTTC. Protein product: CSVSTPKIGARVYEQYF.

In this sample, this clone turned up many times. J is TRBJ1-4 and V is TRBV5-1; a weak D match, TRBD1 (6 bases). This CDR3 region has 14 residues. Trimming took 4 bases from V and 4 from J, leaving 11 bases between them. Germline V gene data show CDR1 as SGHRS and CDR2 as YFSETQ. The CDR3 is CASSAQGGNEKLFF. The CDR3 DNA reads as TGCGCCAGCAGCGCACAGGGTGGTAATGAAAAACTGTTTTTT.

This clone was detected ten times or more. The V call is TRBV19, the J call TRBJ2-7, with D perhaps being TRBD1 or TRBD2 (5 bases each). Germline V gene data show CDR1 as LNHDA and CDR2 as SQIVND (reference sequence). There are 16 residues in the CDR3. V lost 1 base, J lost 7 bases, and 20 bases lay in between. The CDR3 loop is CASSIATGRGLGEQYF. The CDR3 DNA follows: TGTGCCAGTAGTATAGCAACGGGGCGCGGATTGGGGGAGCAGTACTTC.

DNA of the CDR3: TGTGCCAGCAGCTCGCTGAGGACAGGTTCCTACGAGCAGTACTTC. It yields the protein CASSSLRTGSYEQYF. V and J are TRBV7-9 and TRBJ2-7; TRBD1 agrees at 7 bases. J gave up 1 base and V 4 bases, and 7 bases lay outside the gene matches. The CDR3 is 15 amino acids. Germline V gene sequence: CDR1 SEHNR, CDR2 FQNEAQ (reference sequence). The full variable domain, rest sourced from reference TRBV7-9 and TRBJ2-7, is DTGVSQNPRHKITKRGQNVTFRCDPISEHNRLYWYRQTLGQGPEFLTYFQNEAQLEKSRLLSDRFSAERPKGSFSTLEIQRTEQGDSAMYLCASSSLRTGSYEQYFGPGTRLTVT.